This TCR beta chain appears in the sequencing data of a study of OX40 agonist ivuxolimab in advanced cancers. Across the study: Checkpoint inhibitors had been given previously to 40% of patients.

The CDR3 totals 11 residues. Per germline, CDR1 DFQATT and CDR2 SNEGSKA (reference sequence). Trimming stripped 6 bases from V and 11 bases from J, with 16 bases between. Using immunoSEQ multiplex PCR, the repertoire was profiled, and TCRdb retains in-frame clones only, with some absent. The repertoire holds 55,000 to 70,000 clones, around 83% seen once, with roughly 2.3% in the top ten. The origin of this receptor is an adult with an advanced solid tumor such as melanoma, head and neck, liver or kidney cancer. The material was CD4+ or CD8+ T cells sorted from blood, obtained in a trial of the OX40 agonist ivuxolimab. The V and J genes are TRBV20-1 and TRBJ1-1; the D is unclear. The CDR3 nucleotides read TGCAGTGCGCGAATAACGCCGGGCGCTTTCTTT. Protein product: CSARITPGAFF.